This T cell receptor (beta chain) was identified in a study of CD8+ T cells in alopecia areata. The authors extracted RNA and reverse transcribed it into cDNA as the sequencing template. Here immunoSEQ multiplex PCR was the method, and the copy in TCRdb shows in-frame clones only, minus some. The sample includes around 120,000 clones, 61% seen only once; the top ten take around 6%. Per germline, CDR1 GTSNPN and CDR2 SVGIG (reference sequence). The CDR3 sequence is 18 residues long. The V gene end was trimmed by 0 bases and the J gene end by 7 bases; junction bases not matched to a gene: 14. The treatment was: oral pan-JAK inhibitor, 5-10 mg twice daily.

The TCR comes from a human donor with alopecia areata. The chain joins TRBV30 to TRBJ2-1, with TRBD2 matching over 11 bases. The sequences come from CD4+ T cells sorted from blood, collected at week 4, from a patient treated with tofacitinib. This CDR3 is CAWSVNAATSGIRNEQFF. In nucleotides, the CDR3 is TGTGCCTGGAGTGTCAACGCGGCGACTAGCGGGATACGGAATGAGCAGTTCTTC.